This T cell receptor (beta chain) is drawn from a study of OX40 agonist ivuxolimab in advanced cancers. Whole-study results and caveats: Partial responders dosed at 0.1-3.0 mg/kg displayed clonal expansion ranking among the lowest.

TCRdb's table, derived via immunoSEQ multiplex PCR, lists solely in-frame clones and lacks some. The sample holds more than 5,500 clones, roughly 70% seen once. This CDR3 has 18 residues. CDR1 SGHVS and CDR2 FNYEAQ come from the germline V gene. Trimming cost V 2 bases and J 2 bases, with 20 bases left between them. In the case of this clone: Its target is unknown.

This TCR was sampled from an adult with an advanced solid tumor such as melanoma, head and neck, liver or kidney cancer. This rearrangement joins TRBV7-6 to TRBJ2-3; either TRBD1 or TRBD2 may supply D (5 bases each). This specimen consisted of CD4+ or CD8+ T cells sorted from blood, obtained in a trial of the OX40 agonist ivuxolimab. CDR3 sequence: CASSLKVKGPHLTDTQYF. As DNA, the CDR3 is TGTGCCAGCAGCTTAAAGGTCAAGGGACCGCATCTCACAGATACGCAGTATTTT.